The 6 T cell receptor beta chains in this list originate from one sample, sequenced in a study of blood T cell repertoires in COVID-19. Profiling relied on immunoSEQ multiplex PCR, and the TCRdb table lists in-frame clones only, not all of them. The sample carries nearly 80,000 clones, 80% to 95% recorded once. Sequencing was performed on peripheral blood. Receptors originate from an elderly woman with acute or convalescent COVID-19.

The chain joins TRBV4-1 to TRBJ2-7, with D tentatively TRBD1 (6 bases). The germline CDR1 and CDR2 sequences are MGHRA and YSYEKL. V lost 2 bases, J lost 2 bases, and 22 bases lay in between. The CDR3 length is 18 residues. CDR3 DNA: TGCGCCAGCAGCCAATCTTTAATTTCCCGGGACACGACCTACGAGCAGTACTTC. Amino acids: CASSQSLISRDTTYEQYF.

The genes are TRBV11-2 and TRBJ2-5; D might be TRBD2 (6 bases). Trimming shortened V by 1 base and J by 5 bases, and 11 bases separated the two germline ends. Germline V gene sequence: CDR1 SGHAT, CDR2 FQNNGV. The CDR3 contains 14 residues. The CDR3 DNA reads as TGTGCCAGCAGCTTAGGTCCTGGGGGGGAGACCCAGTACTTC. Amino acid sequence: CASSLGPGGETQYF.

The rearrangement joins TRBV7-8 to TRBJ2-3, with D possibly TRBD2 on 6 matching bases. This CDR3 region has 17 residues. Germline assignment: CDR1 SGHVS and CDR2 FQNEAQ. The V end lost 5 bases, the J end lost 1 base, and 19 bases lay between the germline ends. In nucleotides, the CDR3 is TGTGCCAGCAGCCTCCTGACTAGACCCGATGGCACAGATACGCAGTATTTT. Encoded protein: CASSLLTRPDGTDTQYF.

V is TRBV5-4 and J is TRBJ1-4; possibly TRBD1 for D (5 bases). The CDR3 runs 15 residues. Trimming pared 4 bases from V and 0 bases from J, leaving 10 bases between. CDR1 is SGHNT and CDR2 is YYREEE in the germline V gene (reference sequence). CDR3 sequence (DNA): TGTGCCAGCAGCGTAGACAGAACAACTAATGAAAAACTGTTTTTT. The encoded protein is CASSVDRTTNEKLFF.

The chain recombines TRBV6-4 with TRBJ1-5; D is possibly TRBD1 (5 bases). V lost 4 bases and J 7 bases, leaving 11 bases between the germline ends. Germline CDR1 is MRHNA and CDR2 is SNTAGT. The CDR3 totals 13 residues. The CDR3 sequence: CASSGGVGQPQHF. The CDR3 DNA reads as TGTGCCAGCAGTGGGGGGGTCGGGCAGCCCCAGCATTTT.

The chain uses TRBV3-1 (or the pseudogene TRBV3-2) and TRBJ1-1, with D perhaps TRBD1 (5 bases). This CDR3 is 14 amino acids long. Germline V CDR1 and CDR2: LGHDT, YNNKEL (reference sequence). V was trimmed by 0 bases and J by 5 bases, leaving 10 bases between them. The CDR3, as DNA: TGTGCCAGCAGCCAAGAGCAGGGTTCAACTGAAGCTTTCTTT. Its translation is CASSQEQGSTEAFF.